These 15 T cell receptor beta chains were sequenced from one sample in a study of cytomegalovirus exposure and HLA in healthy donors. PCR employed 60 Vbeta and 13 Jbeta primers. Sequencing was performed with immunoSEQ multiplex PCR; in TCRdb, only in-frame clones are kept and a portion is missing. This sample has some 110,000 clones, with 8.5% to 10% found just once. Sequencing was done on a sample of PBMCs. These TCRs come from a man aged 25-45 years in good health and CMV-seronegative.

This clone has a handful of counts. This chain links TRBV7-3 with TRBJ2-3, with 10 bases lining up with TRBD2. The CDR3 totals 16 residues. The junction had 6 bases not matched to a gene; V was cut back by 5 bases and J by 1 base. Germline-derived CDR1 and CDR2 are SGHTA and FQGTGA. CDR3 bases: TGTGCCAGCAGCCCCTTAGGACTAGCGGGCACAGATACGCAGTATTTT. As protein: CASSPLGLAGTDTQYF.

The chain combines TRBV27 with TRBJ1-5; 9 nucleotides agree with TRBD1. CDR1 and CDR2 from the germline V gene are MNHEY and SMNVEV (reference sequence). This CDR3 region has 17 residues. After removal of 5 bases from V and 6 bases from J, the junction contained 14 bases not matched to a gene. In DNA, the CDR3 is TGTGCCAGCAGTAGGGGACAGGGATCCGAGGAAGGTCAGCCCCAGCATTTT. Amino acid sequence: CASSRGQGSEEGQPQHF.

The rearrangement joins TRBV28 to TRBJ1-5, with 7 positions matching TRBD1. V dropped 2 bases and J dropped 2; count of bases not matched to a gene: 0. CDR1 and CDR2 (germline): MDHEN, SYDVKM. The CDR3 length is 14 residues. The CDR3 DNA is TGTGCCAGCAGTTTAACAGGGGGCAATCAGCCCCAGCATTTT. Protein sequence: CASSLTGGNQPQHF. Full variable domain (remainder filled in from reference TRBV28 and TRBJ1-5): DVKVTQSSRYLVKRTGEKVFLECVQDMDHENMFWYRQDPGLGLRLIYFSYDVKMKEKGDIPEGYSVSREKKERFSLILESASTNQTSMYLCASSLTGGNQPQHFGDGTRLSIL.

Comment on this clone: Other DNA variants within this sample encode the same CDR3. CDR3 region: CASSVVAPWNEQFF. The CDR3 region has the DNA TGTGCCAGCAGTGTCGTGGCCCCTTGGAATGAGCAGTTCTTC. V usage is TRBV2 and J usage is TRBJ2-1; D remains ambiguous. From germline, CDR1 is SNHLY and CDR2 FYNNEI. The germline V and J ends were trimmed by 4 bases and 7 bases, with 14 bases remaining between them. The CDR3 has 14 amino acids. The entire variable domain, with the rest obtained from reference TRBV2 and TRBJ2-1, is as follows: EPEVTQTPSHQVTQMGQEVILRCVPISNHLYFYWYRQILGQKVEFLVSFYNNEISEKSEIFDDQFSVERPDGSNFTLKIRSTKLEDSAMYFCASSVVAPWNEQFFGPGTRLTVL.

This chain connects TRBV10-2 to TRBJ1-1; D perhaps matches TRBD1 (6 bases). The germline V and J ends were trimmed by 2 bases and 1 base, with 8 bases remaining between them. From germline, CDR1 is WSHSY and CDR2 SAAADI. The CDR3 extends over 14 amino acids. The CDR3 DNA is TGCGCCAGCAGTGAGCAGGGGACGAACACTGAAGCTTTCTTT. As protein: CASSEQGTNTEAFF.

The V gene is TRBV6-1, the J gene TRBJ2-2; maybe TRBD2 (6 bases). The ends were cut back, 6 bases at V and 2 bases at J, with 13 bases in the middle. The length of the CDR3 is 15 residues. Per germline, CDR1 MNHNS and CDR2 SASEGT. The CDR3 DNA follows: TGTGCCAGCAGATCGGGACTTCACAACACCGGGGAGCTGTTTTTT. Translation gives CASRSGLHNTGELFF.

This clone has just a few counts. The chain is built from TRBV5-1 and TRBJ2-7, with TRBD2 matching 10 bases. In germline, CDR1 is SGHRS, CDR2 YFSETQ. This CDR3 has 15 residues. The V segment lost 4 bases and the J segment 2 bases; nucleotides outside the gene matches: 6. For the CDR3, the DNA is TGCGCCAGCAGCCTAAGCGGGGGGGAGACCTACGAGCAGTACTTC. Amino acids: CASSLSGGETYEQYF.

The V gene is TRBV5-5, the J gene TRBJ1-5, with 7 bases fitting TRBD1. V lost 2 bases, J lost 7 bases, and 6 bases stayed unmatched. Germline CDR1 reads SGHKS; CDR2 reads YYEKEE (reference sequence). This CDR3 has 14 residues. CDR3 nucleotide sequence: TGTGCCAGCAGCTTCTTAGGGGGCGGACAGCCCCAGCATTTT. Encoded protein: CASSFLGGGQPQHF.

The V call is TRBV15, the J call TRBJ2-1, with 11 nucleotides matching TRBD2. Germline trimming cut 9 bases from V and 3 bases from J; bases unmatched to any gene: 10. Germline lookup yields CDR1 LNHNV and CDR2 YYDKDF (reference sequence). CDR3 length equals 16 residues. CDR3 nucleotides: TGTGCCACTCATACTAGCGGGAGTTCCTACTACAATGAGCAGTTCTTC. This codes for CATHTSGSSYYNEQFF.

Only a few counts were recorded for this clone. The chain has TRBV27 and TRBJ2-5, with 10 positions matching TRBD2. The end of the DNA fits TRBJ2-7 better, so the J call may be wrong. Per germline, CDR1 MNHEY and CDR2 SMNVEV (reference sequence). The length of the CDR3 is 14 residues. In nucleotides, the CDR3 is TGTGCCAGCAGTTCCACTAGCGGGAAATACGAGCAGTACTTC. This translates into CASSSTSGKYEQYF.

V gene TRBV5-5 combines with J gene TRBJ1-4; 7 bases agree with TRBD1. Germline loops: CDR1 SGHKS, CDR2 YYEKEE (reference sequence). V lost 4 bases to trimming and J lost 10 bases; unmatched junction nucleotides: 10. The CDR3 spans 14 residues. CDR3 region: CASSPGTAGTKLFF. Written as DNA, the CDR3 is TGTGCCAGCAGCCCTGGGACAGCCGGAACAAAACTGTTTTTT.

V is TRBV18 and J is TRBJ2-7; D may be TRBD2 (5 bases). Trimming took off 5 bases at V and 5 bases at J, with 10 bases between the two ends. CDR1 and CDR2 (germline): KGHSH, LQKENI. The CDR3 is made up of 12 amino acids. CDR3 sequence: CASSSSGDEQYF. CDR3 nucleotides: TGTGCCAGCTCAAGTTCCGGGGACGAGCAGTACTTC.

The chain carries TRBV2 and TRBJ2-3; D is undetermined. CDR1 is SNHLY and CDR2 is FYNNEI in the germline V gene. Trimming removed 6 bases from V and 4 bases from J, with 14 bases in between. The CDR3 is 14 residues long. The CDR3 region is CASRAPFSPDTQYF. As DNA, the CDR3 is TGTGCCAGCAGAGCGCCCTTCAGCCCAGATACGCAGTATTTT.

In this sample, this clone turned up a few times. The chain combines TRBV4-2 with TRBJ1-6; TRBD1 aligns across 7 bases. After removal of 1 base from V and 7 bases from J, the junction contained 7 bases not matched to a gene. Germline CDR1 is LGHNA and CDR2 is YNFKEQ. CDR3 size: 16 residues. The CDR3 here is CASSQAVSGGNSPLHF. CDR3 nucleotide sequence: TGTGCCAGCAGCCAAGCCGTGTCAGGGGGAAATTCACCCCTCCACTTT.

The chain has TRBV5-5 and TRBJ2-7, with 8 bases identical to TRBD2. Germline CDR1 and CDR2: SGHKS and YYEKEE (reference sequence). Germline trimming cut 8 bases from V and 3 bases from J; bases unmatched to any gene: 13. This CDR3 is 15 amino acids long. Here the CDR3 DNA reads TGTGCCAGTCGCCTGCAGACTAGCGCAAACTACGAGCAGTACTTC. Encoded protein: CASRLQTSANYEQYF.